Following are 20 T cell receptor beta chains from one sample sequenced in a study of T cells after yellow fever vaccination. TCRdb itself ran the 5' RACE reads through MiXCR, one entry per CDR3 protein. The data hold 250,000 to 300,000 distinct CDR3 sequences, with about 5.2% observed a single time. The sequences come from CD4+ T cells sorted from PBMCs, collected on the day of the yellow fever booster vaccination. All receptors derive from a young man who received the YFV17D yellow fever vaccine.

This clonotype was counted many times. DNA for the CDR3: TGTGCCAGCAGCAAGATACGTGACATGAACACTGAAGCTTTCTTT. Translation: CASSKIRDMNTEAFF. The chain carries TRBV6-2 or TRBV6-3 and TRBJ1-1, with D unresolved. Germline CDR1 and CDR2: MNHEY and SVGEGT. The CDR3 is 15 amino acids. The V end was cut by 6 bases, the J end by 0 bases, with 14 bases between.

This clonotype was recorded many times. This chain connects TRBV2 to TRBJ2-7, with D perhaps matching TRBD1 (5 bases). This CDR3 is 14 amino acids long. CDR1 SNHLY and CDR2 FYNNEI come from the germline V gene. V was cut by 5 bases and J by 4 bases, with 15 bases left in between. The CDR3 bases are TGTGCCAGCAGTCTTTCAGGGCCGTGGTACGAGCAGTACTTC. It translates to CASSLSGPWYEQYF.

This chain uses TRBV29-1 with TRBJ2-3; D gene uncertain. CDR3 length: 12 amino acids. Looked up from germline, CDR1 is SQVTM and CDR2 is ANQGSEA. V was cut by 6 bases and J by 3 bases, with 10 bases left in between. CDR3 sequence: CSVSELTDTQYF. In DNA form, the CDR3 reads TGCAGCGTCTCAGAACTAACAGATACGCAGTATTTT.

There are many counts of this clonotype. This chain connects TRBV6-5 to TRBJ2-5, with D perhaps matching TRBD2 (6 bases). CDR1 is MNHEY, CDR2 SVGAGI, per germline. This CDR3 comprises 11 residues. Trimming cost V 5 bases and J 5 bases, with 6 bases left between them. CDR3 sequence: CASSGGETQYF. The CDR3 bases are TGTGCCAGCAGTGGAGGGGAGACCCAGTACTTC.

This clonotype was found a few times. The V call is TRBV28, the J call TRBJ2-7; maybe TRBD1 (6 bases). CDR3 length equals 13 residues. Germline lookup yields CDR1 MDHEN and CDR2 SYDVKM. V lost 5 bases and J lost 4, with 12 bases in between. CDR3 bases: TGTGCCAGCAGTCCCCCCGGACAGTACGAGCAGTACGTC. This encodes CASSPPGQYEQYV.

The V gene is TRBV5-1, the J gene TRBJ2-1; TRBD2 aligns across 11 bases. Trimming at V came to 4 bases and at J to 4 bases, leaving 7 bases not matched to a gene. CDR1 and CDR2 (germline): SGHRS, YFSETQ. The CDR3 extends over 16 amino acids. Here the CDR3 DNA reads TGCGCCAGCAGCAGTTCTAGCGGGGGGTCGTACAATGAGCAGTTCTTC. Its translation: CASSSSSGGSYNEQFF.

At least ten counts were recorded for this clonotype. The V call is TRBV12-3 or TRBV12-4, the J call TRBJ2-4; D may correspond to TRBD1 or TRBD2 (5 bases each). The CDR3 has 14 amino acids. V lost 1 base to trimming and J lost 1 base, with 5 bases between them. CDR3 amino acids: CASSLGGAKNIQYF. The CDR3 nucleotides read TGTGCCAGCAGTTTAGGGGGGGCCAAAAACATTCAGTACTTC.

This clonotype was picked up one time. The chain carries TRBV4-1 and TRBJ1-5; no reliable D call. The CDR3 runs to 16 residues. The germline V gene encodes CDR1 MGHRA and CDR2 YSYEKL. Trimming shortened V by 1 base and J by 2 bases, and 12 bases separated the two germline ends. The DNA of the CDR3 is TGCGCCAGCAGCCAAGGACGCCAGGCGGGCAATCAGCCCCAGCATTTT. The encoded protein is CASSQGRQAGNQPQHF.

The chain joins TRBV29-1 to TRBJ1-2, with D uncertain. The CDR3 is 13 amino acids. Germline CDR1 and CDR2: SQVTM and ANQGSEA. Trimming shortened V by 3 bases and J by 11 bases, and 19 bases separated the two germline ends. CDR3 coding DNA: TGCAGCGTTGAGGTGACCCCTATTTCTGGTTACACCTTC. This encodes CSVEVTPISGYTF.

This clonotype was seen ten or more times. The rearrangement links TRBV6-2 or TRBV6-3 to TRBJ2-1; 11 nucleotides agree with TRBD2. Trimming cost V 6 bases and J 0 bases; bases outside gene matches: 7. The CDR3 runs to 17 residues. Germline CDR1 is MNHEY and CDR2 is SVGEGT. The CDR3 DNA reads as TGTGCCAGCAGACGACTAGCGGGGACCTCCTCCTACAATGAGCAGTTCTTC. Protein: CASRRLAGTSSYNEQFF.

This clonotype appeared many times. The chain recombines TRBV7-2 with TRBJ2-5; 7 nucleotides line up with TRBD1. From germline, CDR1 is SGHTA and CDR2 FQGNSA. This CDR3 has 15 residues. Trimming removed 5 bases from V and 2 bases from J; junction bases left unmatched: 8. The CDR3 coding sequence is TGTGCCAGCAGCCCAGGACAGGTTATTCAAGAGACCCAGTACTTC. It yields the protein CASSPGQVIQETQYF.

The gene calls are TRBV20-1 and TRBJ2-7; the D gene could be TRBD1 or TRBD2 (6 bases each). Germline CDR1 DFQATT, CDR2 SNEGSKA (reference sequence). CDR3 length: 14 residues. Trimming removed 0 bases at V and 5 bases at J, with 14 bases between. The CDR3 coding sequence is TGCAGTGCTAGAGATCAGGCAGGGGAGGACGAGCAGTACTTC. As protein: CSARDQAGEDEQYF.

The V gene is TRBV6-1, the J gene TRBJ2-2; 14 nucleotides align to TRBD2. This CDR3 is 18 amino acids long. In germline, CDR1 is MNHNS, CDR2 SASEGT. Losses at the gene ends were 3 bases for V and 3 bases for J; bases not matched to a gene: 6. The CDR3 here is CASSDRGLAGAHTGELFF. The DNA of the CDR3 is TGTGCCAGCAGTGATCGGGGACTAGCGGGGGCACACACCGGGGAGCTGTTTTTT.

This clonotype has ten or more counts. The chain links TRBV28 to TRBJ1-5; D uncertain. The CDR3 runs to 12 residues. Germline loops: CDR1 MDHEN, CDR2 SYDVKM. The V end was cut by 4 bases, the J end by 2 bases, with 3 bases between. CDR3 in amino acids: CASSWGNQPQHF. For the CDR3, the DNA is TGTGCCAGCAGTTGGGGCAATCAGCCCCAGCATTTT.

The chain carries TRBV25-1 and TRBJ2-7, with D possibly being TRBD1 or TRBD2 (5 bases each). This CDR3 has 14 amino acids. The V gene lost 4 bases and the J gene lost 1 base, with 11 bases spanning the gap. Per germline, CDR1 MGHDK and CDR2 SYGVNS. CDR3 amino acids: CASSGGRPSYEQYF. CDR3 sequence (DNA): TGTGCCAGCAGTGGGGGACGGCCTTCCTACGAGCAGTACTTC.

This sequence joins TRBV2 and TRBJ2-7; D uncertain. Germline lookup yields CDR1 SNHLY and CDR2 FYNNEI. The CDR3 totals 14 residues. Trimming took 4 bases from V and 2 from J, leaving 12 bases between them. CDR3: CASSVSGQAYEQYF. The CDR3 nucleotides read TGTGCCAGCAGTGTATCCGGCCAGGCCTACGAGCAGTACTTC.

The sample holds many counts of this clonotype. The chain couples TRBV12-3 or TRBV12-4 to TRBJ1-1; tentatively, D is TRBD1 (6 bases). The CDR3 runs 11 residues. The V and J ends lost 6 bases and 5 bases respectively, with 7 bases between them. As DNA, the CDR3 is TGTGCCAGCAGGCAGGGGACTGAAGCTTTCTTT. Translation: CASRQGTEAFF.

This clonotype was detected many times. The genes are TRBV3-1 and TRBJ2-4; 12 bases fit TRBD2. The J segment lost 9 bases and the V segment lost 4 bases, leaving 10 bases of the junction unmatched. This CDR3 is built from 16 residues. Per germline, CDR1 LGHDT and CDR2 YNNKEL (reference sequence). The CDR3 sequence is CASSLAPSGGARIQYF. The CDR3 DNA reads TGTGCCAGCAGCCTCGCCCCTAGCGGGGGGGCCCGCATTCAGTACTTC.

CDR3 amino acids: CASSPPAGAGAQHF. CDR3 DNA sequence: TGTGCCAGCTCACCACCGGCGGGGGCCGGGGCCCAGCATTTT. This chain links TRBV18 with TRBJ1-5; D possibly corresponds to TRBD1 (6 bases). V lost 0 bases and J lost 11, with 14 bases in between. The CDR3 covers 14 residues. Germline V gene data show CDR1 as KGHSH and CDR2 as LQKENI.

This clonotype was seen repeatedly, ten times or more. The rearrangement joins TRBV3-2 to TRBJ1-6; the D call in the table, TRBD1, was not verified against the DNA. TRBV3-2 is a listed pseudogene. The CDR3 has 14 amino acids. The CDR3 reads CASSPRQGDSPLHF. DNA of the CDR3: TGTGCCAGCAGCCCCCGACAGGGCGATTCACCCCTCCACTTT.